This TCR beta chain was identified in a study of T cells after yellow fever vaccination (dated by TCRdb to between 2019 and 2020). With regard to the full study: The SMART-Seq v4 Ultra Low Input RNA kit was used to prepare libraries from fractions with low cell numbers. Bulk TCR alpha and beta repertoires were sequenced longitudinally to track T-cell clones before and after primary and booster YFV17D yellow fever vaccination. The cohort comprised two healthy male donors, one aged 18 to 30 and one aged 30 to 39 years. Blood was drawn at multiple timepoints before and after primary and secondary immunization, with bulk PBMC replicates and cell subsets isolated. Here is what the overall study found, with its caveats: Because the study included only a couple of donors, the extent to which the findings can be generalized is limited. A small share of clonotypes occurred in both CD4 and CD8 compartments, likely arising from convergent recombination. The secondary T-cell response was found to be weaker but faster than the primary response, with a peak reached on day 5 rather than on day 15. After the booster, most clones that had expanded after primary vaccination were detected again (over 95% of CD4 and under 90% of CD8), suggesting broad maintenance of memory. Computational filtering was needed because FACS-sorted repertoires could contain abundant contaminating clonotypes from the bulk population.

TCR cDNA was made using 5'RACE template switching, a step that added a universal primer site and unique molecular identifiers. cDNA synthesis was primed from both the TCR alpha and TCR beta constant segments. Two PCR steps were used to amplify libraries, with sample barcodes and sequencing adapters being added in the second step. Sequencing of the libraries was done on either Illumina HiSeq 2500 (2x100 bp) or NovaSeq (2x150 bp). The paper's data handling went like this. MIGEC handled demultiplexing of reads and collapsing into UMI consensus sequences, while MiXCR performed V(D)J alignment. Using edgeR on replicate PBMC samples, clonotypes were called vaccine-responding if FDR was below 0.01 and the log2 fold change was above 5 up to day 15. CD4 or CD8 identity was assigned to each bulk clonotype according to whether the clonotype was present at higher abundance in the sequenced CD4 repertoire or the sequenced CD8 repertoire. TCRdb reprocessing: public reads trimmed at Q25 with fastp, clones called with MiXCR, in-frame beta chains kept. Each record represents a unique CDR3 protein, reported with the most common genes and DNA among its rows. In this record, the V and J calls reflect TCRdb's handling and not the investigators' own analysis. For this sample there are around 550,000 distinct CDR3 sequences; about 19% appear just once. Jointly, the top ten make up 13% to 15% of the sample.

The treatment or condition label, read with the paper, signifies: live attenuated yellow fever vaccine strain. Two biological replicates of bulk PBMCs were collected at each blood-draw timepoint. A standard Ficoll-Paque protocol was used to isolate PBMCs from peripheral blood. RNA was extracted with TriZol from bulk PBMCs, CD4 and CD8 fractions, and dextramer-positive and dextramer-negative fractions. The CDR3 spans 12 residues, from the cysteine through the phenylalanine. Only the CDR3 portion is preserved as DNA: 36 bases, with reading frame beginning at the first base. Trimming takes 8 bases from V and 2 bases from J, and the germline ends sit 6 bases apart. As encoded in the germline V gene, CDR1 is ENHRY while CDR2 is SYGVKD. As to this clonotype: No antigen is known for it. No qualities accompany the bases; no much larger clone lies one base away.

The sequence is built from TRBV10-3 and TRBJ2-2; tentative D gene TRBD1, with 5 bases matching. Source: PBMCs, taken 15 days after the yellow fever booster vaccination. This clonotype was obtained from a man aged 25-40 years who received the YFV17D yellow fever vaccine. The CDR3 corresponds to CAIQGNTGELFF. DNA sequence: TGTGCCATCCAGGGCAACACCGGGGAGCTGTTTTTT.